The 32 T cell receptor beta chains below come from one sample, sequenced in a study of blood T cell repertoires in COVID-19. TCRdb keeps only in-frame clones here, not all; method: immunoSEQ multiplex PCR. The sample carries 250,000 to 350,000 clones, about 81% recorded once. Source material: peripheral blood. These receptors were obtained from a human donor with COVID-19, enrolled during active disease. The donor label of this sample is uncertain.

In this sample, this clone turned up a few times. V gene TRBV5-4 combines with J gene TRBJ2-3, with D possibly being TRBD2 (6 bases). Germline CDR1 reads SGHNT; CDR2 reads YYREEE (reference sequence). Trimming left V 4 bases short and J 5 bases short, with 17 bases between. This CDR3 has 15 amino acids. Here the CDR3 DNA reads TGTGCCAGCAGCGACCTAGCGTGGTTGATAGATACGCAGTATTTT. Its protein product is CASSDLAWLIDTQYF. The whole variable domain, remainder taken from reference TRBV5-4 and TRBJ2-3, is ETGVTQSPTHLIKTRGQQVTLRCSSQSGHNTVSWYQQALGQGPQFIFQYYREEENGRGNFPPRFSGLQFPNYSSELNVNALELDDSALYLCASSDLAWLIDTQYFGPGTRLTVL.

This chain's CDR3 is CASSQGSSGITDTQYF. CDR3 coding DNA: TGCGCCAGCAGCCAGGGTTCTAGCGGGATCACAGATACGCAGTATTTT. The V call is TRBV4-1, the J call TRBJ2-3; TRBD2 matches 9 bases. Germline trimming cut 3 bases from V and 2 bases from J; bases unmatched to any gene: 6. The CDR3 runs 16 residues. Per the germline V gene, CDR1 is MGHRA and CDR2 is YSYEKL.

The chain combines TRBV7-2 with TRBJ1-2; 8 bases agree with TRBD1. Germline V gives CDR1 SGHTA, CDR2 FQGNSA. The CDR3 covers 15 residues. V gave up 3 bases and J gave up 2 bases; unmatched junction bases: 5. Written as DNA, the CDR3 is TGTGCCAGCAGCTTCGGCGGGACAGGAAACTATGGCTACACCTTC. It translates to CASSFGGTGNYGYTF.

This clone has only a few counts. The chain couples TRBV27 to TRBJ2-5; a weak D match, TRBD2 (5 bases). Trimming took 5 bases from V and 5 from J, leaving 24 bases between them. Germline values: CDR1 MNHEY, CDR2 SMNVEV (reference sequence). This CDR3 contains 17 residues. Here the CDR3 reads CASSARRAEPKSETQYF. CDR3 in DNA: TGTGCCAGCAGTGCCCGGCGGGCAGAACCCAAGTCGGAGACCCAGTACTTC.

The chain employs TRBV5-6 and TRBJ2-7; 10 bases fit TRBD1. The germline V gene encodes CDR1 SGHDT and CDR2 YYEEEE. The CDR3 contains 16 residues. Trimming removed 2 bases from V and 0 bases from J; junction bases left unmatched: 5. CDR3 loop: CASSFTGTGVSYEQYF. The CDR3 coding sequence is TGTGCCAGCAGCTTTACCGGGACAGGGGTCTCCTACGAGCAGTACTTC.

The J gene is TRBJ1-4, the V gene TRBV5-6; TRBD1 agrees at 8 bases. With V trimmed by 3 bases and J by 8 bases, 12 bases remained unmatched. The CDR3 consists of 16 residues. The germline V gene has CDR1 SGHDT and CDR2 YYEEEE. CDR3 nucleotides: TGTGCCAGCAGCTATGACGGACAGGGATTGGGGGAAAAACTGTTTTTT. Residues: CASSYDGQGLGEKLFF.

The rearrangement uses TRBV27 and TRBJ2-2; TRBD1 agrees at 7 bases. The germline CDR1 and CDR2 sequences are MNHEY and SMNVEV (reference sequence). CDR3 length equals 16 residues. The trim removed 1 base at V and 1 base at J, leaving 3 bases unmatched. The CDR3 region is CASSLLAGGNTGELFF. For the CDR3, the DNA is TGTGCCAGCAGTTTATTAGCAGGGGGGAACACCGGGGAGCTGTTTTTT.

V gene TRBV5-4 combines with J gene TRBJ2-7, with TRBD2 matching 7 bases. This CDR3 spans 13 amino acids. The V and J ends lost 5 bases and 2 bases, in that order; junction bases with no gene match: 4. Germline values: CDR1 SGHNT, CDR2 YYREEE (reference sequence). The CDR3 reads CASSSGQTYEQYF. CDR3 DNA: TGTGCCAGCAGTAGCGGGCAAACCTACGAGCAGTACTTC. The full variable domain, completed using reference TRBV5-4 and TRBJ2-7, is ETGVTQSPTHLIKTRGQQVTLRCSSQSGHNTVSWYQQALGQGPQFIFQYYREEENGRGNFPPRFSGLQFPNYSSELNVNALELDDSALYLCASSSGQTYEQYFGPGTRLTVT.

CDR3 DNA sequence: TGTGCCAGCAGCTTGGAGGCGGGGGTCTCTTACGAGCAGTACTTC. Amino acid sequence: CASSLEAGVSYEQYF. The chain combines TRBV5-4 with TRBJ2-7; 7 bases are shared with TRBD2. This CDR3 region has 15 residues. V was pared by 0 bases and J by 4 bases, with 7 bases of the junction left unmatched. CDR1 and CDR2 (germline): SGHNT, YYREEE (reference sequence).

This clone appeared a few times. The CDR3 protein is CAIDSRIYGYTF. CDR3 nucleotide sequence: TGTGCCATCGATAGCAGAATCTATGGCTACACCTTC. The chain joins TRBV28 to TRBJ1-2, with no clear D. The CDR3 contains 12 residues. In germline, CDR1 is MDHEN, CDR2 SYDVKM. V was shortened by 10 bases and J by 4 bases, with 13 bases between the two germline ends.

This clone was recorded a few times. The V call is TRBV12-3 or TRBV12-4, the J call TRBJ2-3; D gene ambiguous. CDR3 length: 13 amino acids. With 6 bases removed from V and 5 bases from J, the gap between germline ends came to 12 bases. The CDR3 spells CASRQVTGDTQYF. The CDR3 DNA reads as TGTGCCAGCAGACAAGTGACTGGAGATACGCAGTATTTT.

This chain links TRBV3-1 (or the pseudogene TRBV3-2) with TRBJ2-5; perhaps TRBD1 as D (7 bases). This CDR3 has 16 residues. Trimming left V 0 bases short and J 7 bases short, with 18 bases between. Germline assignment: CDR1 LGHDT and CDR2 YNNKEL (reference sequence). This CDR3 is CASSQDLGGTVWTQYF. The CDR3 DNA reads TGTGCCAGCAGCCAAGACCTAGGCGGGACAGTTTGGACCCAGTACTTC.

CDR3 bases: TGTGCCAGCAGCTTAGAAGCAGCGGGAGTACGCGAGCAGTACTTC. Translated, it gives CASSLEAAGVREQYF. This sequence joins TRBV7-2 and TRBJ2-7; 8 bases map to TRBD2. CDR3 length: 15 amino acids. The ends lost 1 base at V and 6 bases at J; junction bases unmatched: 8. The germline gives CDR1 SGHTA, CDR2 FQGNSA.

The CDR3, as DNA: TGTGCCAGCAGTTTTAATCTACAGGATCAGCCCCAGCATTTT. Protein: CASSFNLQDQPQHF. This chain links TRBV28 with TRBJ1-5; D is perhaps TRBD1 (5 bases). Trimming removed 3 bases at V and 5 bases at J, with 11 bases between. The CDR3 is made up of 14 amino acids. Germline lookup yields CDR1 MDHEN and CDR2 SYDVKM. The whole variable domain, filled in from reference TRBV28 and TRBJ1-5, reads DVKVTQSSRYLVKRTGEKVFLECVQDMDHENMFWYRQDPGLGLRLIYFSYDVKMKEKGDIPEGYSVSREKKERFSLILESASTNQTSMYLCASSFNLQDQPQHFGDGTRLSIL.

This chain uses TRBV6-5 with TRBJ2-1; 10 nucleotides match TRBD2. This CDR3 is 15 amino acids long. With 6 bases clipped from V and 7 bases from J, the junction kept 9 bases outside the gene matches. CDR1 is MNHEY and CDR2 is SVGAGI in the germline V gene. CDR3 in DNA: TGTGCCAGCAGGAATCGAGTAGCGGGAGGAAATGAGCAGTTCTTC. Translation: CASRNRVAGGNEQFF.

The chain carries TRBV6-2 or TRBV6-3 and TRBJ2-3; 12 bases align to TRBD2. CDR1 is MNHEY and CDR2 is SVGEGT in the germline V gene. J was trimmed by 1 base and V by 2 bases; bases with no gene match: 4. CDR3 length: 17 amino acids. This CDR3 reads CASSYGTSGFRTDTQYF. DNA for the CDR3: TGTGCCAGCAGTTACGGGACTAGCGGGTTCCGCACAGATACGCAGTATTTT.

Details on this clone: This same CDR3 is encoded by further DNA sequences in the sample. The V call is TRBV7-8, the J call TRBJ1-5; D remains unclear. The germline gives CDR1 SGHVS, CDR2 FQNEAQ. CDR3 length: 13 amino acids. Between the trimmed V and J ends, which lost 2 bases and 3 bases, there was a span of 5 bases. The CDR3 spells CASSLSLNQPQHF. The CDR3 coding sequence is TGTGCCAGCAGCTTAAGCCTCAATCAGCCCCAGCATTTT.

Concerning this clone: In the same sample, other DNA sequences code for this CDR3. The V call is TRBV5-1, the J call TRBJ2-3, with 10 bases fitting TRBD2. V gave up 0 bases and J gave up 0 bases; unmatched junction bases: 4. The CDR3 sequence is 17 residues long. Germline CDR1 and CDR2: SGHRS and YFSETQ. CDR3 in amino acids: CASSLAASGRSTDTQYF. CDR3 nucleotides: TGCGCCAGCAGCTTGGCGGCTAGCGGGAGAAGCACAGATACGCAGTATTTT.

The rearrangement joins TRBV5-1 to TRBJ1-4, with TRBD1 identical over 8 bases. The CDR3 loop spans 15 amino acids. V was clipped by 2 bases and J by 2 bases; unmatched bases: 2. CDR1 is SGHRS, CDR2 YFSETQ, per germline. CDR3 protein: CASSFQGATNEKLFF. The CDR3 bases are TGCGCCAGCAGCTTTCAGGGGGCGACTAATGAAAAACTGTTTTTT.

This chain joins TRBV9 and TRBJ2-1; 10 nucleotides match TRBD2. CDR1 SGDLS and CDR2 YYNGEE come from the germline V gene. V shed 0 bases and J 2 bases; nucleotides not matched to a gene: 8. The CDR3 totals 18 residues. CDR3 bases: TGTGCCAGCAGCGTAGCACTAGCGGGACAATCCGCCTACAATGAGCAGTTCTTC. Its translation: CASSVALAGQSAYNEQFF. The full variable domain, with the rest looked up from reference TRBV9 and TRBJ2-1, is DSGVTQTPKHLITATGQRVTLRCSPRSGDLSVYWYQQSLDQGLQFLIQYYNGEERAKGNILERFSAQQFPDLHSELNLSSLELGDSALYFCASSVALAGQSAYNEQFFGPGTRLTVL.

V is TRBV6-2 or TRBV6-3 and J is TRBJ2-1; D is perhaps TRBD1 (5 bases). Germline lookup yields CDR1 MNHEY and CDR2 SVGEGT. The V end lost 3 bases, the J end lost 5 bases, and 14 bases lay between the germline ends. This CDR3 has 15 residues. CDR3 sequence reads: CASSYNRGPNNEQFF. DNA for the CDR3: TGTGCCAGCAGTTATAATAGGGGCCCCAACAATGAGCAGTTCTTC.

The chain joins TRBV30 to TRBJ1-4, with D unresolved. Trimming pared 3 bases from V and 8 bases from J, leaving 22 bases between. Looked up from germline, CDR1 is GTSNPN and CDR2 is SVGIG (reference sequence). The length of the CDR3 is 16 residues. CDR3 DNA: TGTGCCTGGAGCCCGCTTGGCCGGGAAGCATCCGAAAAACTGTTTTTT. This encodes CAWSPLGREASEKLFF.

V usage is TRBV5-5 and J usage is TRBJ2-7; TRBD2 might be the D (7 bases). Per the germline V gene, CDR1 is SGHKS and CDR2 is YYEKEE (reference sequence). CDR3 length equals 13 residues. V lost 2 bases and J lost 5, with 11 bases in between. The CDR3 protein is CASSFDGGHEQYF. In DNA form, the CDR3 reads TGTGCCAGCAGCTTTGACGGGGGGCACGAGCAGTACTTC. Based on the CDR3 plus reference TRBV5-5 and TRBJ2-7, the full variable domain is DAGVTQSPTHLIKTRGQQVTLRCSPISGHKSVSWYQQVLGQGPQFIFQYYEKEERGRGNFPDRFSARQFPNYSSELNVNALLLGDSALYLCASSFDGGHEQYFGPGTRLTVT.

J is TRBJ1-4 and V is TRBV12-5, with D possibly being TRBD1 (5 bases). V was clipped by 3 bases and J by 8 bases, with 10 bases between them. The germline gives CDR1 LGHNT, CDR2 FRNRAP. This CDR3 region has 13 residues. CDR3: CASGFRDREKLFF. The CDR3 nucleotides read TGTGCTAGTGGTTTTCGTGACAGAGAAAAACTGTTTTTT.

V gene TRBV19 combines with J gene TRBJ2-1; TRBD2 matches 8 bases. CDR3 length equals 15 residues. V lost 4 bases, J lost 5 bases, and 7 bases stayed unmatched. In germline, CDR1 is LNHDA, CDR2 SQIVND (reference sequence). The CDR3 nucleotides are TGTGCCAGTAGTACTGCCGGGACTAGACACAATGAGCAGTTCTTC. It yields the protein CASSTAGTRHNEQFF. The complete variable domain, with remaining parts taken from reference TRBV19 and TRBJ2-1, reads DGGITQSPKYLFRKEGQNVTLSCEQNLNHDAMYWYRQDPGQGLRLIYYSQIVNDFQKGDIAEGYSVSREKKESFPLTVTSAQKNPTAFYLCASSTAGTRHNEQFFGPGTRLTVL.

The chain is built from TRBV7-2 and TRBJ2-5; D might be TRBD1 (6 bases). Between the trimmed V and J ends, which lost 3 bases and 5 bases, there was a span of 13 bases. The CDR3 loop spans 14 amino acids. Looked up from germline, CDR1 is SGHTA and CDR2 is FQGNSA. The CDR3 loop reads CASSLATGLETQYF. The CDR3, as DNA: TGTGCCAGCAGCTTGGCCACAGGGCTGGAGACCCAGTACTTC.

The CDR3 protein is CASSLGQARRLLDGYTF. CDR3 in DNA: TGTGCCAGTAGTCTCGGACAGGCCCGTCGGCTATTGGATGGCTACACCTTC. The gene calls are TRBV19 and TRBJ1-2; TRBD1 matches at 7 bases. This CDR3 is 17 amino acids long. Trimming took 5 bases from V and 6 from J; bases not matched to a gene: 18. Germline lookup yields CDR1 LNHDA and CDR2 SQIVND (reference sequence).

CDR3 bases: TGTGCCAGCAGCCCCCGTACGGGGGTCTCCTACGAGCAGTACTTC. Protein sequence: CASSPRTGVSYEQYF. The chain recombines TRBV7-8 with TRBJ2-7, with a tentative D call TRBD2 (6 bases). This CDR3 has 15 amino acids. Trimming left V 5 bases short and J 0 bases short, with 14 bases between. The germline CDR1 and CDR2 sequences are SGHVS and FQNEAQ.

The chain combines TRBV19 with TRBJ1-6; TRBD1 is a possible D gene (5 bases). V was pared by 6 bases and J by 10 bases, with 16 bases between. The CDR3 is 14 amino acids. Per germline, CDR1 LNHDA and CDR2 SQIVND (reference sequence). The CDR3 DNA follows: TGTGCCAGTAGAGGCCTCAGGGATAGGTCACCCCTCCACTTT. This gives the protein CASRGLRDRSPLHF. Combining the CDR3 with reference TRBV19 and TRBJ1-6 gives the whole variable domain DGGITQSPKYLFRKEGQNVTLSCEQNLNHDAMYWYRQDPGQGLRLIYYSQIVNDFQKGDIAEGYSVSREKKESFPLTVTSAQKNPTAFYLCASRGLRDRSPLHFGNGTRLTVT.

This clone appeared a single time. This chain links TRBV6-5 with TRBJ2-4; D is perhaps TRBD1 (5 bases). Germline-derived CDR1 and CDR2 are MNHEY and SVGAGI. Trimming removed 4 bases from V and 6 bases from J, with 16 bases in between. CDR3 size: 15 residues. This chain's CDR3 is CASSSGDPQGNIQYF. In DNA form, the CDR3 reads TGTGCCAGCAGTTCCGGCGACCCCCAGGGAAACATTCAGTACTTC.

The CDR3 loop reads CASSLSLSGIYGYTF. In nucleotides, the CDR3 is TGTGCCAGCAGTTTATCCTTGTCAGGGATCTATGGCTACACCTTC. V usage is TRBV27 and J usage is TRBJ1-2; D perhaps matches TRBD1 (5 bases). Germline-derived CDR1 and CDR2 are MNHEY and SMNVEV (reference sequence). Between the trimmed V and J ends, which lost 0 bases and 4 bases, there was a span of 12 bases. The length of the CDR3 is 15 residues.

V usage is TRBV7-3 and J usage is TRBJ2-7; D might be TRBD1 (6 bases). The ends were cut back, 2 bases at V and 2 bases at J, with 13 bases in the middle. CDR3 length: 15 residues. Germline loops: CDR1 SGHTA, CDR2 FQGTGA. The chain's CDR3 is CASSLETGVAYEQYF. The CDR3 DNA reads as TGTGCCAGCAGCTTAGAGACAGGCGTAGCCTACGAGCAGTACTTC. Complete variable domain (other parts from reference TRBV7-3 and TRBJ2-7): GAGVSQTPSNKVTEKGKYVELRCDPISGHTALYWYRQSLGQGPEFLIYFQGTGAADDSGLPNDRFFAVRPEGSVSTLKIQRTERGDSAVYLCASSLETGVAYEQYFGPGTRLTVT.